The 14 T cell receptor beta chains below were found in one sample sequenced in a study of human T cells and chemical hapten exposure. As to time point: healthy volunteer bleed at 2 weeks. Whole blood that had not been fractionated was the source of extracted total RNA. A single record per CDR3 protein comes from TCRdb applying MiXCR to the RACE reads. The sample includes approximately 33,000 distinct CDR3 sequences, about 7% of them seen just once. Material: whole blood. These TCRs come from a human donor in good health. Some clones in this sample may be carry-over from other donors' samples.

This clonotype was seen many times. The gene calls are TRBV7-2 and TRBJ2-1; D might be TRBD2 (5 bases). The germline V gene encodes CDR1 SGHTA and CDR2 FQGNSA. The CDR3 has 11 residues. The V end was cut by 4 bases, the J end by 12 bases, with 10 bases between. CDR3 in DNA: TGTGCCAGCAGCTCAACGGGATCGCAGTTCTTC. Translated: CASSSTGSQFF.

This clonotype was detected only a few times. The CDR3 loop is CASSLLAGGYGYTF. CDR3 bases: TGTGCCAGCAGTTTATTAGCAGGGGGCTATGGCTACACCTTC. J is TRBJ1-2 and V is TRBV27, with 7 nucleotides matching TRBD1. There are 14 residues in the CDR3. The V gene end was trimmed by 1 base and the J gene end by 4 bases; junction bases not matched to a gene: 3. Germline CDR1 MNHEY, CDR2 SMNVEV (reference sequence).

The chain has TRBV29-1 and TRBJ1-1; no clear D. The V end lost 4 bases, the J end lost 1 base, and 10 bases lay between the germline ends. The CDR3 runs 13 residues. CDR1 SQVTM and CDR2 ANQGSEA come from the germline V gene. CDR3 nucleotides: TGCAGCGTTGTTGAGGGATGGAACACTGAAGCTTTCTTT. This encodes CSVVEGWNTEAFF.

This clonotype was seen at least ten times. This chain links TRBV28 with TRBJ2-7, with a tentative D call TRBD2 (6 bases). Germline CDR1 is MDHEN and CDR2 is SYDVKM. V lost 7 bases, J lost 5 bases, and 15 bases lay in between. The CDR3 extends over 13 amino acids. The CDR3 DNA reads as TGTGCCAGCAAAGACCGGGAGTTCGACGAGCAGTACTTC. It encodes CASKDREFDEQYF.

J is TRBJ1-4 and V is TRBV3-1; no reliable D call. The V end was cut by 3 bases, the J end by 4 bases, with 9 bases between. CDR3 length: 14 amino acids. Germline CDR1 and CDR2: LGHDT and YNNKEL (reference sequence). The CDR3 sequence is CASSHSENNEKLFF. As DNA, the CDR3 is TGTGCCAGCAGCCATTCCGAAAATAATGAAAAACTGTTTTTT.

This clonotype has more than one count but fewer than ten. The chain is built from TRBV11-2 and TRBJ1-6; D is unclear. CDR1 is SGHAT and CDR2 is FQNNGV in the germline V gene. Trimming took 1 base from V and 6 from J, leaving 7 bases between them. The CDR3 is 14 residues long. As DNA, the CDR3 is TGTGCCAGCAGCTTAGGGCAGATTAATTCACCCCTCCACTTT. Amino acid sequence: CASSLGQINSPLHF.

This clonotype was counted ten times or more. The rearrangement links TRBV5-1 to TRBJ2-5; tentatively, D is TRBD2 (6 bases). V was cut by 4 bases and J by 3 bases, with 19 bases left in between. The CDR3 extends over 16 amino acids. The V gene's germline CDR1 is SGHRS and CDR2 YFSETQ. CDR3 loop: CASSAGNRPSEETQYF. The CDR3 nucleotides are TGCGCCAGCAGCGCCGGGAACCGACCTAGCGAAGAGACCCAGTACTTC.

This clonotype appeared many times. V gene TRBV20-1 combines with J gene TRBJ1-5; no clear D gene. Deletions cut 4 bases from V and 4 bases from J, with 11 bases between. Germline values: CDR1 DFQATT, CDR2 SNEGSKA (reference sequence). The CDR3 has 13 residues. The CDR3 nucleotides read TGCAGTGCTATTGGACCGGGGAATCAGCCCCAGCATTTT. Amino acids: CSAIGPGNQPQHF.

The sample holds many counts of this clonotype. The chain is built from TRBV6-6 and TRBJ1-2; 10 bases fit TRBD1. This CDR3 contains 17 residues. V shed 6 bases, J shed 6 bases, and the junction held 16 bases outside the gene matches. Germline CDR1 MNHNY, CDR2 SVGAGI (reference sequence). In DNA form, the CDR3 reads TGTGCCAGCAGCCGTCCCCTGACAGGGGGCTACGACGATGGCTACACCTTC. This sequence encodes CASSRPLTGGYDDGYTF.

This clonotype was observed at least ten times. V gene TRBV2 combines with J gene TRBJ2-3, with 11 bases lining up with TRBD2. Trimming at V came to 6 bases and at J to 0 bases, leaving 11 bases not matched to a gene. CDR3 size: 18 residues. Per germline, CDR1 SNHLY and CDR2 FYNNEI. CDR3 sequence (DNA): TGTGCCAGCAGACCCCCTAGCGGGGGGACCCTTAGCACAGATACGCAGTATTTT. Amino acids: CASRPPSGGTLSTDTQYF.

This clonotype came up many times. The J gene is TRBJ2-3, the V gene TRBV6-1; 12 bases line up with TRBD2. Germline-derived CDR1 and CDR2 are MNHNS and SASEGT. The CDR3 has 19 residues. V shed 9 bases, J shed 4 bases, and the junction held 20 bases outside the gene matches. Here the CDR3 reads CASPEISRASGRGADTQYF. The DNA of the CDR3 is TGTGCCAGTCCTGAAATATCGAGGGCTAGCGGGAGGGGGGCAGATACGCAGTATTTT.

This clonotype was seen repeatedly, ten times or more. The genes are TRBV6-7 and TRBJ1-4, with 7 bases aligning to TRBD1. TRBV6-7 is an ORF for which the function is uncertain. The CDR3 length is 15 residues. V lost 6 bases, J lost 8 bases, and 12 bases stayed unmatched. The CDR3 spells CASRRIRGDSEKLFF. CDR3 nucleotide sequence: TGTGCCAGCAGACGTATCAGGGGGGATTCGGAAAAACTGTTTTTT.

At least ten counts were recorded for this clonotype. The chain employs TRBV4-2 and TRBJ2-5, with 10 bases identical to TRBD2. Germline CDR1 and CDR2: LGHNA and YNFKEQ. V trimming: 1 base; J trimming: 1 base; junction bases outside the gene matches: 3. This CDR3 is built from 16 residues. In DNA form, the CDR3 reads TGTGCCAGCAGCCAAGCGACTAGCGGGTCCCAAGAGACCCAGTACTTC. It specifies CASSQATSGSQETQYF.

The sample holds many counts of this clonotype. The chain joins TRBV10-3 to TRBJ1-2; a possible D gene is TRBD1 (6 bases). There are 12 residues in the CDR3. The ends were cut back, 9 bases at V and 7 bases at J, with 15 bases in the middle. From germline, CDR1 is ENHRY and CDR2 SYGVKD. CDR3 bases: TGTGCCATACAAATCACAGGGTCTGGCTACACCTTC. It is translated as CAIQITGSGYTF.